These T cell receptor beta chains were read from a single sample in a study of CD8+ T cells in alopecia areata. Profiled with immunoSEQ multiplex PCR; TCRdb holds only in-frame clones, not every one. This repertoire shows approximately 210,000 clones, about three fifths found once; its top ten account for 3% to 4%. Sequencing used CD4+ T cells sorted from blood, obtained at week 4, from a patient treated with tofacitinib. These TCRs come from a human donor with alopecia areata. The CDR3 runs from the conserved cysteine through the conserved F or W. D genes are given only for firm matches. Some rows mark clone size as missing; the rest say once, few, many or name a class of expanded clone.

>-|-|TRBV5-1|TRBJ1-2
TGCGCCAGCAGCTTGAGAGAAAACTATGGCTACACCTTC
CASSLRENYGYTF
>-|TRBD2|TRBV7-9|TRBJ2-5
TGTGCCAGCAGCTTAGGCTCGTCTAGCGGGGGAGAGACCCAGTACTTC
CASSLGSSSGGETQYF
>-|-|TRBV30|TRBJ1-5
TGTGCCTGGAGTCGGACGGGGAATCAGCCCCAGCATTTT
CAWSRTGNQPQHF
>-|-|TRBV30|TRBJ2-2
TGTGCCTGGAGTGTATTCGGGGTTTTGACCGGGGAGCTGTTTTTT
CAWSVFGVLTGELFF
>-|TRBD1|TRBV4-1|TRBJ1-1
TGCGCCAGCAGCCAAGTTGTAGGGACAGTCCAAGGGGAAGCTTTCTTT
CASSQVVGTVQGEAFF
>-|-|TRBV4-3|TRBJ2-4
TGCGCCAGCAGCCAATATACCGGGAGCAAAAACATTCAGTACTTC
CASSQYTGSKNIQYF
>few|-|TRBV2|TRBJ2-7
TGTGCCAGCAGTGACAGGTTGTACGAGCAGTACTTC
CASSDRLYEQYF
>few|-|TRBV30|TRBJ1-1
TGTGCCTGGAGAGGGCCCCCTGTCCGGAACACTGAAGCTTTCTTT
CAWRGPPVRNTEAFF
>-|-|TRBV9|TRBJ2-7
TGTGCCAGCAGCGTAGGTACAGGGAGGACCTACGAGCAGTACTTC
CASSVGTGRTYEQYF
>-|-|TRBV9|TRBJ1-5
TGTGCCAGCAGCGTAGAACCAGAAATTTCTCGGAGGACCCAGCATTTT
CASSVEPEISRRTQHF
>-|TRBD2|TRBV28|TRBJ2-5
TGTGCCAGCAGTCCAGCGGGGGCCATGGAGACCCAGTACTTC
CASSPAGAMETQYF
>-|-|TRBV4-2|TRBJ1-2
TGTGCCAGCAGCCAAGGGAACTATGGCTACACCTTC
CASSQGNYGYTF
>-|-|TRBV2|TRBJ2-7
TGTGCCAGCAGCGGCATGGACAGCCTAAGCAACGAGCAGTACTTC
CASSGMDSLSNEQYF
>-|-|TRBV29-1|TRBJ1-1
TGCAGCGGGATGGGGGCTAACACTGAAGCTTTCTTT
CSGMGANTEAFF
>-|-|TRBV5-4|TRBJ2-5
TGTGCCAGCAGCTTGGCTCCAAACCAAGAGACCCAGTACTTC
CASSLAPNQETQYF
>-|TRBD1|TRBV5-8|TRBJ2-5
TGTGCCAGCAGCCGAACTGGACAGGCCCAAGAGACCCAGTACTTC
CASSRTGQAQETQYF
>few|TRBD1|TRBV15|TRBJ2-5
TGTGCCACCAGCTTCCTTGGGACAGGGCAAGAGACCCAGTACTTC
CATSFLGTGQETQYF
>-|TRBD1|TRBV19|TRBJ2-7
TGTGCCAGTAGTACAACGTGGGACAGGGGGGGCGAGCAGTACTTC
CASSTTWDRGGEQYF
>-|TRBD1|TRBV5-1|TRBJ2-3
TGCGCCAGCAGGCATGACGTTTGGACAGGAACAGATACGCAGTATTTT
CASRHDVWTGTDTQYF
>-|-|TRBV30|TRBJ2-7
TGTGCCTGGAGTGTATACAACTCCTACGAGCAGTACTTC
CAWSVYNSYEQYF
>-|TRBD1|TRBV28|TRBJ2-5
TGTGCCAGCGGAATGACAGGGGGCGCCGGGACCCAGTACTTC
CASGMTGGAGTQYF
>-|-|TRBV5-1|TRBJ1-1
TGCGCCAGCAGCTTGGTCAGGGGCGAGACTGAAGCTTTCTTT
CASSLVRGETEAFF
>-|-|TRBV19|TRBJ1-2
TGTGCCAGTAGGGTACGGTATGGCTACACCTTC
CASRVRYGYTF
>-|-|TRBV7-9|TRBJ1-2
TGTGCCAGCAGCGTGGACACATTCTATGGCTACACCTTC
CASSVDTFYGYTF
>few|-|TRBV7-2|TRBJ2-7
TGTGCCAGCAGCTTAGCTCTCGGAGGGCAGTACTTC
CASSLALGGQYF
>once|TRBD2|TRBV4-1|TRBJ2-1
TGCGCCAGCTCGCGGGGGGTGGGGACGTACAATGAGCAGTTCTTC
CASSRGVGTYNEQFF
>-|-|TRBV18|TRBJ1-5
TGTGCCTCTACCGTTCAGGGTTCAAGCAATCAGCCCCAGCATTTT
CASTVQGSSNQPQHF
>-|TRBD2|TRBV14|TRBJ2-1
TGTGCCAGCAGCCAAGCGGGGGGGCAGCGAGGGCAGTTCTTC
CASSQAGGQRGQFF
>-|TRBD1|TRBV14|TRBJ1-2
TGTGCCAGCAGCCGGGGACAGGGTCCGGGAGGCTACACCTTC
CASSRGQGPGGYTF
>-|-|TRBV5-1|TRBJ2-5
TGCGCCAGCAGCGCGGGCCCAGGAGAGACCCAGTACTTC
CASSAGPGETQYF
>-|TRBD1|TRBV28|TRBJ2-7
TGTGCCAGCAGGAGGACAGGGGTATACGAGCAGTACTTC
CASRRTGVYEQYF
>-|-|TRBV29-1|TRBJ2-7
TGCAGCGTTGCCGCATTACACAGCACCTCCTACGAGCAGTACTTC
CSVAALHSTSYEQYF
>-|TRBD1|TRBV29-1|TRBJ1-2
TGCAGCGTTGAAGAGACAGGGGGCAATGGCTACACCTTC
CSVEETGGNGYTF
>-|TRBD1|TRBV12-5|TRBJ1-5
TGTGCTAGCGGACAGGGGAATCAGCCCCAGCATTTT
CASGQGNQPQHF
>-|-|TRBV2|TRBJ2-3
TGTGCCAGCGACCCGGGGCGCACAGATACGCAGTATTTT
CASDPGRTDTQYF
>-|TRBD1|TRBV30|TRBJ1-3
TGTGCCTGGATGACAGGGTCTGGAAACACCATATATTTT
CAWMTGSGNTIYF
>few|-|TRBV29-1|TRBJ1-1
TGCAGCGTTGAAGGGGAGATTCGAAAAGCTTTCTTT
CSVEGEIRKAFF
>-|-|TRBV2|TRBJ2-3
TGTGCCAGCAGTGAAGATCGGGGGGCTAGCACAGATACGCAGTATTTT
CASSEDRGASTDTQYF
>-|-|TRBV10-3|TRBJ2-3
TGTGCCACCGGACGGGACGGTGACACAGATACGCAGTATTTT
CATGRDGDTDTQYF
>-|TRBD1|TRBV29-1|TRBJ1-2
TGCAGCGTCCAAGAGGGACAGGGGGGATCTGGTGGCTACACCTTC
CSVQEGQGGSGGYTF
>few|-|TRBV25-1|TRBJ2-5
TGTGCCAGCAGCGCGTGGGGGGCAGCCGTGGGTGAGGCCCAGTACTTC
CASSAWGAAVGEAQYF
>-|-|TRBV7-2|TRBJ1-2
TGTGCCAGCAGTATTACAATCGGGGGAGGCTACACCTTC
CASSITIGGGYTF
>-|-|TRBV27|TRBJ1-5
TGTGCCAGACGAAGGCGGGGGAGCAATCAGCCCCAGCATTTT
CARRRRGSNQPQHF
>few|-|TRBV7-2|TRBJ2-3
TGTGCCAGCAGCCCTAGCACAGATACGCAGTATTTT
CASSPSTDTQYF
>-|-|TRBV5-4|TRBJ2-5
TGTGCCAGCAGCTTGGGAGCCCTCCAAGAGACCCAGTACTTC
CASSLGALQETQYF
>few|TRBD2|TRBV30|TRBJ2-3
TGTGCCCTATCTCCGGGGGGGCCCGCGCAGTATTTT
CALSPGGPAQYF